Listed here are 2 T cell receptor beta chains from one sample, sequenced in a study of T cell responses to AZD1222 COVID-19 vaccine. The table came from immunoSEQ multiplex PCR; TCRdb's copy has only in-frame clones and leaves some out. The sample has tens of thousands of clones, approximately 91% seen once. Specimen: peripheral blood, collected on day 0 of AZD1222 vaccination. The receptors shown here come from an adult in good health.

V and J are TRBV2 and TRBJ2-1; 9 bases agree with TRBD2. The CDR3 covers 16 residues. The junction had 8 bases not matched to a gene; V was cut back by 0 bases and J by 8 bases. Germline V gene sequence: CDR1 SNHLY, CDR2 FYNNEI. The CDR3 sequence is CASSEAWRGGKYEQFF. CDR3 sequence (DNA): TGTGCCAGCAGTGAAGCCTGGCGGGGGGGCAAATATGAGCAGTTCTTC.

This sequence joins TRBV6-4 and TRBJ1-1; a weak D match, TRBD1 (5 bases). V lost 2 bases, J lost 4 bases, and 8 bases lay in between. Germline assignment: CDR1 MRHNA and CDR2 SNTAGT. The CDR3 length is 13 residues. CDR3 DNA: TGTGCCAGCAGTGACAGGGGAGGCACTGAAGCTTTCTTT. This encodes CASSDRGGTEAFF.